This TCR beta chain was recovered during a study of T cell repertoires in cytomegalovirus infection. Details on this clonotype: Antigen unknown.

TCRdb called the reads again in MiXCR, with one record for every CDR3 protein. The top ten hold about 81% of the sample, which has more than 85,000 distinct CDR3 sequences, about 30% seen once. Broader study findings: It was HLA-C-restricted CMV-specific TCR beta clonotypes that dominated the response ex vivo.

Looked up from germline, CDR1 is SGHDN and CDR2 is FVKESK. The CDR3 consists of 16 residues. V lost 4 bases, J lost 1 base, and 16 bases lay in between. Sequenced here: CD8+ T cells from cultured PBMCs, sampled from culture after CMV antigen stimulation. The J gene is TRBJ1-2, the V gene TRBV14; a possible D gene is TRBD1 (5 bases). The sequence was obtained from a human donor in good health (CMV status not recorded). Some clones in this sample may be carry-over from other donors' samples. The chain's CDR3 is CASSRDGASLNYGYTF. CDR3 DNA: TGTGCCAGCAGCCGGGACGGGGCATCCCTTAACTATGGCTACACCTTC.